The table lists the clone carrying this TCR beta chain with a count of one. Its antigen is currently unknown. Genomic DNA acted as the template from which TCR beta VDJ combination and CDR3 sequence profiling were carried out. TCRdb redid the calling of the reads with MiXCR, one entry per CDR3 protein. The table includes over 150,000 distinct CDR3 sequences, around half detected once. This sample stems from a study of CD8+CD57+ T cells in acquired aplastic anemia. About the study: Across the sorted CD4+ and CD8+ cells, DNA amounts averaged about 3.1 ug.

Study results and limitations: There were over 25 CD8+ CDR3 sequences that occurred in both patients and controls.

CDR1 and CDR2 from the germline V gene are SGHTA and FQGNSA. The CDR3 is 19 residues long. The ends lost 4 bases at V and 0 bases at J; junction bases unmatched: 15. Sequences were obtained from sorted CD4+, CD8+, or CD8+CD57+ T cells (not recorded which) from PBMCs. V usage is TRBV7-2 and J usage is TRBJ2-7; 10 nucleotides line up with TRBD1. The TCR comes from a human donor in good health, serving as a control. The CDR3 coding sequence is TGTGCCAGCAGCTCATCTAGTTTAGGTGGGACAGGGGTCTCCTACGAGCAGTACTTC. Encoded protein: CASSSSSLGGTGVSYEQYF.